The rows below give T cell receptor beta chains drawn from one sample of a study of neoadjuvant anti-PD-1 for oral cavity cancer. Data came from immunoSEQ multiplex PCR; TCRdb stores just in-frame clones and leaves some out. The table lists approximately 10,000 clones, around 60% of them singletons. Sequencing used tumor tissue, obtained after nivolumab (anti-PD-1) treatment. The receptors stem from a person aged 35-79 years with oral cavity squamous cell carcinoma. CDR3s include the opening cysteine and the closing phenylalanine or tryptophan. The D gene is left open where the match is weak. Only some rows state a clone size, as once, few, many or a class for expanded clones.

>TRBJ2-1|TRBV7-6|18|-|TRBD1
CASSLAGTGLAAYNEQFF
TGTGCCAGCAGCTTAGCCGGGACAGGGCTCGCCGCCTACAATGAGCAGTTCTTC
>TRBJ2-7|TRBV19|15|-|TRBD2
CASSVPSGSSYEQYF
TGTGCCAGTAGTGTACCTAGCGGGTCCTCCTACGAGCAGTACTTC
>TRBJ2-5|TRBV11-2|15|few|-
CASSLGPTPKETQYF
TGTGCCAGCAGCTTAGGCCCCACCCCGAAGGAGACCCAGTACTTC
>TRBJ1-2|TRBV19|12|large|-
CASRSDQKGYTF
TGTGCCAGTAGATCTGACCAGAAGGGCTACACCTTC
>TRBJ1-5|TRBV10-2|12|few|-
CASSTLYQPQHF
TGCGCCAGCAGTACACTTTATCAGCCCCAGCATTTT
>TRBJ2-3|TRBV6-6|13|-|-
CASTLGSTDTQYF
TGTGCCAGCACCCTCGGGAGCACAGATACGCAGTATTTT
>TRBJ1-1|TRBV19|16|-|-
CASSTTGGALGTEAFF
TGTGCCAGTAGTACCACTGGGGGGGCCCTGGGCACTGAAGCTTTCTTT
>TRBJ1-4|TRBV25-1|13|few|-
CASSGQSNEKLFF
TGTGCCAGCAGTGGACAGTCTAATGAAAAACTGTTTTTT
>TRBJ2-7|TRBV5-4|14|-|-
CASSLVGSSYEQYF
TGTGCCAGCAGCTTGGTAGGCAGCTCCTACGAGCAGTACTTC
>TRBJ2-7|TRBV6-1|14|once|-
CASSDWTETYEQYF
TGTGCCAGCAGTGACTGGACAGAAACCTACGAGCAGTACTTC
>TRBJ1-4|TRBV7-9|16|-|-
CASSLLLVGDREKLFF
TGTGCCAGCAGCTTATTACTAGTTGGGGATAGGGAAAAACTGTTTTTT
>TRBJ1-2|TRBV14|12|-|-
CASSQDVFGYTF
TGTGCCAGCAGCCAAGATGTCTTTGGCTACACCTTC
>TRBJ1-6|TRBV27|15|-|-
CASSLQHPKNSPLHF
TGTGCCAGCAGTTTACAACACCCTAAAAATTCACCCCTCCACTTT
>TRBJ2-3|TRBV2|16|-|-
CATSPWGGAPTDTQYF
TGTGCCACTTCCCCTTGGGGGGGGGCCCCCACAGATACGCAGTATTTT
>TRBJ2-6|TRBV7-3|15|-|-
CASSLMGTGANVLTF
TGTGCCAGCAGCTTAATGGGAACTGGGGCCAACGTCCTGACTTTC
>TRBJ2-1|TRBV19|14|-|-
CASRDSGYSNEQFF
TGTGCCAGTAGGGACAGTGGGTATTCGAATGAGCAGTTCTTC
>TRBJ2-7|TRBV2|13|-|-
CASTRGGNYEQYF
TGTGCCAGCACCCGGGGAGGTAATTACGAGCAGTACTTC
>TRBJ2-5|TRBV6-1|14|-|TRBD1
CASNDRGSKETQYF
TGTGCCAGCAACGACAGGGGATCAAAAGAGACCCAGTACTTC
>TRBJ2-1|TRBV10-1|14|few|TRBD2
CASSGTSGYNEQFF
TGCGCCAGCAGCGGGACTAGCGGGTACAATGAGCAGTTCTTC
>TRBJ1-5|TRBV4-1|17|few|-
CASSQESVTGGNQPQHF
TGCGCCAGCAGCCAAGAATCAGTGACTGGGGGCAATCAGCCCCAGCATTTT
>TRBJ1-1|TRBV25-1|14|few|-
CASRPGTYYTEAFF
TGTGCCAGCCGACCCGGGACATACTACACTGAAGCTTTCTTT
>TRBJ1-4|TRBV2|14|-|TRBD1
CAFQPDRVIEKLFF
TGTGCCTTCCAGCCGGACAGGGTGATTGAAAAACTGTTTTTT
>TRBJ1-1|TRBV5-6|17|-|TRBD1
CASSVGDRRLMNTEAFF
TGTGCCAGCAGCGTGGGGGACAGGAGGCTCATGAACACTGAAGCTTTCTTT
>TRBJ1-5|TRBV7-8|15|few|-
CASSLDGTNNQPQHF
TGTGCCAGCAGCTTAGACGGGACAAATAATCAGCCCCAGCATTTT
>TRBJ2-1|TRBV4-1|13|once|TRBD2
CASSQEPSGVLIF
TGCGCCAGCAGCCAAGAACCTAGCGGGGTCCTAATCTTC
>TRBJ1-2|TRBV11-2|14|-|-
CASSLGGGNYGYTF
TGTGCCAGCAGCCTTGGGGGGGGGAACTATGGCTACACCTTC
>TRBJ1-1|TRBV10-3|13|-|-
CAISPDENTEAFF
TGTGCCATCAGCCCTGACGAGAACACTGAAGCTTTCTTT
>TRBJ1-5|TRBV7-9|15|-|TRBD1
CASSLGWTGYQPQHF
TGTGCCAGCAGCTTAGGGTGGACAGGGTATCAGCCCCAGCATTTT
>TRBJ2-1|TRBV7-9|12|-|TRBD2
CGAGGIYGEQFF
TGCGGGGCGGGAGGGATTTATGGTGAGCAGTTCTTC
>TRBJ2-3|TRBV9|16|few|TRBD1
CASSVRQGSSTDTQYF
TGTGCCAGCAGCGTGAGACAGGGATCTAGCACAGATACGCAGTATTTT
>TRBJ1-3|TRBV7-6|17|once|TRBD1
CASSFSAGTGIGNTIYF
TGTGCCAGCAGCTTTTCTGCCGGGACAGGGATTGGAAACACCATATATTTT
>TRBJ1-1|TRBV6-1|14|few|TRBD1
CASSSTGGSTEAFF
TGTGCCAGCAGCTCCACAGGGGGGTCCACTGAAGCTTTCTTT
>TRBJ2-3|TRBV6-4|16|-|TRBD2
CASSELGLAGGDTQYF
TGTGCCAGCAGTGAACTGGGACTAGCGGGGGGGGATACGCAGTATTTT
>TRBJ1-5|TRBV19|15|medium-sized|TRBD1
CASSIGGGGNQPQHF
TGTGCCAGTAGTATAGGAGGGGGCGGCAATCAGCCCCAGCATTTT
>TRBJ1-4|TRBV6-5|13|few|-
CASSYGQGKKLFF
TGTGCCAGCAGTTACGGGCAGGGGAAAAAACTGTTTTTT
>TRBJ1-5|TRBV14|13|few|-
CASSQDGSQPQHF
TGTGCCAGCAGCCAAGATGGAAGTCAGCCCCAGCATTTT
>TRBJ1-1|TRBV18|19|-|TRBD1
CASSPRSGQGRFMNTEAFF
TGTGCCAGCTCACCACGATCGGGACAGGGGAGATTCATGAACACTGAAGCTTTCTTT
>TRBJ2-3|TRBV15|15|-|TRBD1
CATRLGTGGTDTQYF
TGTGCCACCAGACTCGGGACAGGGGGCACAGATACGCAGTATTTT
>TRBJ2-3|TRBV12-5|13|-|-
CASGLASTDTQYF
TGTGCTAGTGGTTTGGCTAGCACAGATACGCAGTATTTT
>TRBJ1-1|TRBV5-4|15|-|-
CASSLVPGLNTEAFF
TGTGCCAGCAGCTTGGTCCCGGGATTGAACACTGAAGCTTTCTTT
>TRBJ2-1|TRBV10-2|15|-|TRBD2
CASSGAGGGYNEQFF
TGCGCCAGCAGTGGGGCGGGAGGTGGCTACAATGAGCAGTTCTTC
>TRBJ1-2|TRBV4-1|14|few|TRBD1
CASSADRVNYGYTF
TGCGCCAGCAGCGCGGACAGGGTGAACTATGGCTACACCTTC
>TRBJ2-1|TRBV10-2|14|-|TRBD2
CASSDTSGRNEQFF
TGCGCCAGCAGTGACACTAGCGGGAGGAATGAGCAGTTCTTC
>TRBJ2-7|TRBV19|14|few|TRBD2
CASNDRGLASEQYF
TGTGCCAGTAATGACAGAGGACTAGCGAGCGAGCAGTACTTC
>TRBJ2-7|TRBV29-1|14|-|-
CSGRSGGGSYEQYF
TGCAGCGGTCGTTCAGGGGGAGGGTCCTACGAGCAGTACTTC
>TRBJ1-1|TRBV6-1|16|-|TRBD1
CASSGDRGQMNTEAFF
TGTGCCAGCAGTGGAGACAGGGGGCAGATGAACACTGAAGCTTTCTTT
>TRBJ1-1|TRBV6-1|12|-|-
CAHTRADTEAFF
TGTGCTCATACTCGAGCGGACACTGAAGCTTTCTTT
>TRBJ2-7|TRBV5-1|13|-|-
CASRVTSSYEQYF
TGCGCCAGCAGGGTGACGAGCTCCTACGAGCAGTACTTC
>TRBJ1-1|TRBV2|18|-|TRBD1
CASSKGAQGASGYTEAFF
TGTGCCAGCTCTAAGGGGGCACAGGGGGCGTCTGGGTACACTGAAGCTTTCTTT
>TRBJ1-6|TRBV27|21|-|TRBD1
CASSSGGGNRGRIVYNSPLHF
TGTGCCAGCAGTTCGGGAGGTGGGAACAGGGGGAGAATCGTTTATAATTCACCCCTCCACTTT
>TRBJ1-5|TRBV5-6|14|-|-
CASSLEGVNQPQHF
TGTGCCAGCAGCTTGGAAGGGGTCAATCAGCCCCAGCATTTT
>TRBJ2-3|TRBV5-6|15|-|-
CASSLNGPNTDTQYF
TGTGCCAGCAGCTTGAACGGACCGAACACAGATACGCAGTATTTT
>TRBJ1-3|TRBV19|16|-|-
CASIKDSRRTGNTIYF
TGTGCCAGTATTAAGGATTCCAGGCGTACTGGAAACACCATATATTTT